The clone carrying this T cell receptor beta chain was seen a few times. Antigen: not known. This CDR3 has 15 residues. CDR1 SGHVS and CDR2 FQNEAQ come from the germline V gene. V was pared by 2 bases and J by 6 bases, with 7 bases of the junction left unmatched. This specimen comes from a study of beta chain features in type 1 diabetes. The study reverse transcribed the entire isolated RNA, so it sequenced expressed TCRB transcripts. The repertoire was sequenced with immunoSEQ multiplex PCR; TCRdb's copy has only in-frame clones and lacks some. Of 400,000 or so clones in the sample, 8.5% to 10% were seen once. Findings and caveats of the study: Individuals with type 1 diabetes displayed fewer insertions and more deletions at VDJ junctions. Across all four CD4+ subsets, people with type 1 diabetes showed modestly shorter TCRB CDR3s.

Input material: central memory CD4+ T cells from blood. The sequence was collected from a man younger than 40 with type 1 diabetes. This chain joins TRBV7-8 and TRBJ1-5; TRBD1 matches 7 bases. CDR3 DNA sequence: TGTGCCAGCAGCTTATCAGCCAGGGGGTTTCAGCCCCAGCATTTT. This gives the protein CASSLSARGFQPQHF.